This T cell receptor (beta chain) was recorded in a study of naive and memory T cell subsets. Study-wide results and caveats: Especially in CD8 cells, naive repertoires contained a few larger clonotypes, possibly CD45RA-re-expressing memory cells. Over 95% of naive TCR sequences appeared only once after error correction, unlike memory subsets.

An equimolar mix of two oligonucleotides served as the beta constant-region primer for TRBC1 and TRBC2. The cDNA 3' end received a ligated single-stranded oligonucleotide carrying the SP2 primer and a 12-nucleotide UMI. TCRdb called the UMI-ligation and nested PCR reads again in MiXCR, with one record for every CDR3 protein. The sample lists some 150,000 distinct CDR3 sequences; more than 15% were seen once. V was shortened by 11 bases and J by 6 bases, with 13 bases between the two germline ends. The CDR3 is 12 residues long. In this sample, this clonotype turned up a few times. The antigen is undetermined.

V is TRBV12-3 or TRBV12-4 and J is TRBJ2-2; D possibly corresponds to TRBD1 (5 bases). The source material was naive CD4+ T cells from blood. This clonotype originated in a human donor in good health. The CDR3 region is CASGPRSGELFF. CDR3 nucleotides: TGTGCCTCAGGGCCCCGTTCCGGGGAGCTGTTTTTT.